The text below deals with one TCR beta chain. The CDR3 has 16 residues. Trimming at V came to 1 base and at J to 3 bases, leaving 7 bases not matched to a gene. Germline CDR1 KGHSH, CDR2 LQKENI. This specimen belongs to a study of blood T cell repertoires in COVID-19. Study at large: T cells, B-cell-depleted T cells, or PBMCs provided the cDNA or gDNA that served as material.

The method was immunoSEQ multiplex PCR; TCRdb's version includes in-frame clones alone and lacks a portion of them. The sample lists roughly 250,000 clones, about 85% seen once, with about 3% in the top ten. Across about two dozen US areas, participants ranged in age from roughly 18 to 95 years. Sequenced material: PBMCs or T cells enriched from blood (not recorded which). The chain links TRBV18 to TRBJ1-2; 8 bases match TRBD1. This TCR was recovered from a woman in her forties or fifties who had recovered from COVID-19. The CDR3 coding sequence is TGTGCCAGCTCACCACTCCAGGGGGCTGGAGACTATGGCTACACCTTC. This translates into CASSPLQGAGDYGYTF.